This T cell receptor beta chain is drawn from a study of blood T cell repertoires in COVID-19. At the level of the study: Collection of acute and convalescent COVID-19 samples took place in the United States, Italy and Spain. T cells, B-cell-depleted T cells, or PBMCs provided the cDNA or gDNA that served as material.

Germline V CDR1 and CDR2: LNHNV, YYDKDF (reference sequence). The CDR3 spans 15 residues. Trimming took off 1 base at V and 8 bases at J, with 14 bases between the two ends. Recruited during active infection, patients (from Seattle) were subsequently followed longitudinally. Original handling: Estimation of nucleated cell counts was performed using reference gene primer amplification. Some clones are missing from TCRdb's copy, which holds only in-frame ones; the method was immunoSEQ multiplex PCR. The DNA was the basis for D and trimming; V, J and clone size are from that table. The sample records around 150,000 clones, about 83% being singletons.

The chain has TRBV15 and TRBJ1-4; D may be TRBD1 (6 bases). The sequencing input was peripheral blood. The receptor's source is a woman aged 70-85 years with COVID-19, enrolled during active disease. CDR3 sequence reads: CATSRGNRVSEKLFF. Written as DNA, the CDR3 is TGTGCCACCAGCAGAGGTAACAGGGTATCGGAAAAACTGTTTTTT.